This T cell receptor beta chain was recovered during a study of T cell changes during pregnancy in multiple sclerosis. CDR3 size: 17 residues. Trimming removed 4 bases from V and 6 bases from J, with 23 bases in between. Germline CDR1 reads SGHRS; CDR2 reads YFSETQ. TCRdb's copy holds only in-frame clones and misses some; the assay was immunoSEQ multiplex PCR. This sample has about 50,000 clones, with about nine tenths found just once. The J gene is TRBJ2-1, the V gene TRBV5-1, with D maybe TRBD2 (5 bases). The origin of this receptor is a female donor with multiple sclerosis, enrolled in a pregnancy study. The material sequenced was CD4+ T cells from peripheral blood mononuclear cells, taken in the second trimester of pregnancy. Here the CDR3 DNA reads TGCGCCAGCAGCCCTTATCTAGTGAAGGAGGAAGGCAATGAGCAGTTCTTC. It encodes CASSPYLVKEEGNEQFF.